This note documents a single T cell receptor (beta chain) sequence. The sample carries other DNA sequences with the same CDR3. The sample comes from a study of shared clonotypes between healthy human individuals. Profiling relied on immunoSEQ multiplex PCR, and the TCRdb table lists in-frame clones only, not all of them. This table has some 1 million clones, around 76% appearing once. This CDR3 region has 13 residues. Germline V gene data show CDR1 as WNHNN and CDR2 as SYGVQD (reference sequence). V lost 3 bases and J lost 3, with 9 bases in between. The sample was memory CD4+ T cells sorted from blood. Subset defined: CD45RA-negative fraction. The receptor comes from a man aged 18 to 30 in good health. The chain joins TRBV10-1 to TRBJ2-7; D uncertain. CDR3 sequence reads: CASSDGSSYEQYF. The CDR3 coding sequence is TGCGCCAGCAGTGACGGCAGCAGCTACGAGCAGTACTTC.